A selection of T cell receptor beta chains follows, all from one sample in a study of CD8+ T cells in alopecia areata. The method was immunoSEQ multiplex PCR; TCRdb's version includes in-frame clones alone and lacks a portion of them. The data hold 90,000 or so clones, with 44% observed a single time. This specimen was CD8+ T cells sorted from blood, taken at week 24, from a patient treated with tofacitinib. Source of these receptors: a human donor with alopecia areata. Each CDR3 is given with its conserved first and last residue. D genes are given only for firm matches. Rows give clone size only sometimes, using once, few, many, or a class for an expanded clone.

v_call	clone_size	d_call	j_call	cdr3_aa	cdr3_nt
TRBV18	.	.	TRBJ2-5	CASSVGRASKTQYF	TGTGCCAGCTCAGTGGGGCGCGCCTCGAAGACCCAGTACTTC
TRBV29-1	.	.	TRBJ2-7	CSVEETTGSYEQYF	TGCAGCGTTGAAGAAACGACAGGTTCCTACGAGCAGTACTTC
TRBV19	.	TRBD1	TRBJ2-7	CASSKYRTGSNEQYF	TGTGCCAGTAGTAAATACCGGACAGGGTCGAACGAGCAGTACTTC
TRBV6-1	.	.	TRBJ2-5	CARSGRGWAFGDQYF	TGTGCCAGATCAGGACGAGGGTGGGCGTTTGGGGACCAGTACTTC
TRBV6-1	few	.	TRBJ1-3	CASRTGIDTIYF	TGTGCCAGCAGGACGGGCATTGACACCATATATTTT
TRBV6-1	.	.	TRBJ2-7	CAGRTGFDEQYF	TGTGCCGGACGAACGGGGTTCGACGAGCAGTACTTC
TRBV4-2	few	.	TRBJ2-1	CASSSVLGIGNEQFF	TGTGCCAGCAGCTCAGTTCTCGGGATAGGCAATGAGCAGTTCTTC
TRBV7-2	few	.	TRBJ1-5	CASSLLWDQPQHF	TGTGCCAGCAGCTTGCTTTGGGATCAGCCCCAGCATTTT
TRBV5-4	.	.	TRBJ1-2	CASSLGVGYTF	TGTGCCAGCAGCTTGGGGGTGGGCTACACCTTC
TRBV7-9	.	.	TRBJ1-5	CASSSGGSNQPQHF	TGTGCCAGCAGCTCCGGTGGCAGCAATCAGCCCCAGCATTTT
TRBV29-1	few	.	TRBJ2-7	CRGVYEQYF	TGCAGGGGTGTTTACGAGCAGTACTTC
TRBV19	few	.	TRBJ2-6	CASSSPRRGEAGSFSGANVLTF	TGTGCCAGTAGTTCACCCCGCAGGGGTGAAGCCGGTAGCTTCTCTGGGGCCAACGTCCTGACTTTC
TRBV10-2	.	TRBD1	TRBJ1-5	CASSPGQGYSNQPQHF	TGCGCCAGCAGCCCGGGACAGGGGTATAGCAATCAGCCCCAGCATTTT
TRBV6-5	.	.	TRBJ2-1	CASSPGGLNEQFF	TGTGCCAGCAGCCCCGGGGGGCTCAATGAGCAGTTCTTC
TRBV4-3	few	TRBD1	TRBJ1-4	CASSLGTGGTEKLFF	TGCGCCAGCAGCCTTGGGACAGGGGGTACTGAAAAACTGTTTTTT
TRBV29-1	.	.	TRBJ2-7	CSVEAGEPYEQYF	TGCAGCGTTGAGGCAGGGGAACCGTACGAGCAGTACTTC
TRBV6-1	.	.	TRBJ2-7	CASSEGGRVTYEQYF	TGTGCCAGCAGTGAAGGAGGCAGGGTGACCTACGAGCAGTACTTC
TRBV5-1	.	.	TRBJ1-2	CASSFRSQLDGYTF	TGCGCCAGCAGCTTCCGCAGCCAACTTGATGGCTACACCTTC
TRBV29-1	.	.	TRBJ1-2	CSARGTNGYTF	TGCAGCGCCCGGGGGACTAATGGCTACACCTTC
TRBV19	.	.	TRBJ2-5	CASSIGALQYQETQYF	TGTGCCAGTAGTATAGGGGCGCTTCAGTACCAAGAGACCCAGTACTTC
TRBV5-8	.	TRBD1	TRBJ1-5	CASSLDRENMGNQPQHF	TGTGCCAGCAGCCTTGACAGGGAAAACATGGGCAATCAGCCCCAGCATTTT
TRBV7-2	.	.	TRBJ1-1	CASSPSEGRLNTEAFF	TGTGCCAGCAGCCCCAGTGAGGGAAGATTGAACACTGAAGCTTTCTTT
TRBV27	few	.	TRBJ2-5	CASSLGKRQETQYF	TGTGCCAGCAGTTTGGGCAAGCGCCAAGAGACCCAGTACTTC
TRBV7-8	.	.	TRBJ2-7	CASSLVGRNYEQYF	TGTGCCAGCAGCTTAGTCGGCAGGAACTACGAGCAGTACTTC
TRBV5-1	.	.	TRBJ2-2	CASSEDSQNTGELFF	TGCGCCAGCAGCGAGGACAGCCAGAACACCGGGGAGCTGTTTTTT
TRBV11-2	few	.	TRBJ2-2	CASSLRAGELFF	TGTGCCAGCAGCTTACGGGCCGGGGAGCTGTTTTTT
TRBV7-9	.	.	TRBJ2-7	CASSSYYEQYF	TGTGCCAGCAGCTCATATTACGAGCAGTACTTC
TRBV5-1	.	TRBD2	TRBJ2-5	CASSSTSGSSETQYF	TGCGCCAGCAGCTCGACTAGCGGGAGTTCAGAGACCCAGTACTTC
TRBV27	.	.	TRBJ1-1	CASSLAGWTEAFF	TGTGCCAGCAGTTTGGCGGGTTGGACTGAAGCTTTCTTT
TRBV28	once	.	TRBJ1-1	CASSRAYEAVNTEAFF	TGTGCCAGCAGTCGGGCCTACGAGGCAGTGAACACTGAAGCTTTCTTT
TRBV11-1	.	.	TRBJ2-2	CASSLAGSNTGELFF	TGTGCCAGCAGCTTAGCAGGGTCGAACACCGGGGAGCTGTTTTTT
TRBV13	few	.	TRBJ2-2	CASSSHPTGELFF	TGTGCCAGCAGCTCACATCCCACCGGGGAGCTGTTTTTT
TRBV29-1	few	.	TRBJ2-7	CSATDHLDPYEQYF	TGCAGCGCCACGGACCACCTAGATCCCTACGAGCAGTACTTC
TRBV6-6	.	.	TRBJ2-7	CATTLTSPGEQYF	TGTGCCACCACACTAACTAGCCCGGGCGAGCAGTACTTC
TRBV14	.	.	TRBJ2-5	CASSQDESIWGQETQYF	TGTGCCAGCAGCCAAGATGAATCTATCTGGGGGCAAGAGACCCAGTACTTC
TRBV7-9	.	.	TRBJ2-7	CASSFTGTPREQYF	TGTGCCAGCAGCTTCACCGGGACCCCCCGCGAGCAGTACTTC
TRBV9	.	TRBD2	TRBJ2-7	CASRLAGGYEQYF	TGTGCCAGCAGACTAGCGGGAGGCTACGAGCAGTACTTC
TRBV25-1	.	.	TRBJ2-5	CASSEYTEETQYF	TGTGCCAGCAGTGAATATACTGAAGAGACCCAGTACTTC
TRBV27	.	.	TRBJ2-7	CASSLSGSYEQYF	TGTGCCAGCAGTCTTAGCGGCTCCTACGAGCAGTACTTC
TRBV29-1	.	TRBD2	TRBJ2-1	CSVLGGLAGVNEQFF	TGCAGCGTCCTGGGGGGACTAGCGGGAGTCAATGAGCAGTTCTTC
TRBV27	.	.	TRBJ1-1	CASSLSVVVMNTEAFF	TGTGCCAGCAGTTTATCCGTGGTGGTTATGAACACTGAAGCTTTCTTT